This T cell receptor (beta chain) was sequenced for a study of naive and memory T cell subsets. Study-wide points: Potentially, T cell activation and differentiation skew this RNA-based measurement.

Concerning this clonotype itself: Its cognate antigen is unknown.

The library had UMIs added by 3' ligation of an oligonucleotide to TCR cDNA. Whole blood, 2.5 to 3 ml, came from adult healthy volunteers. Reverse transcription used DNase-treated unsorted total RNA, aiming for roughly 1 to 1,100 ng. V was pared by 4 bases and J by 3 bases, with 22 bases between. From germline, CDR1 is MDHEN and CDR2 SYDVKM. This CDR3 comprises 17 residues. The SP2 primer and nested alpha and beta constant region primers amplified ligated cDNA in four rounds. TCRdb re-called the UMI-ligation and nested PCR reads through MiXCR, storing one row per CDR3 protein. In the table there are about 25,000 distinct CDR3 sequences, around 5% of which are singletons.

What was sequenced was blood. The V gene is TRBV28, the J gene TRBJ2-7; a weak D match, TRBD1 (6 bases). The receptor comes from an adult in good health. The CDR3 coding sequence is TGTGCCAGCAGTTCACAGGGTGGGGATTGGTTGGGCTACGAGCAGTACTTC. Translation: CASSSQGGDWLGYEQYF.